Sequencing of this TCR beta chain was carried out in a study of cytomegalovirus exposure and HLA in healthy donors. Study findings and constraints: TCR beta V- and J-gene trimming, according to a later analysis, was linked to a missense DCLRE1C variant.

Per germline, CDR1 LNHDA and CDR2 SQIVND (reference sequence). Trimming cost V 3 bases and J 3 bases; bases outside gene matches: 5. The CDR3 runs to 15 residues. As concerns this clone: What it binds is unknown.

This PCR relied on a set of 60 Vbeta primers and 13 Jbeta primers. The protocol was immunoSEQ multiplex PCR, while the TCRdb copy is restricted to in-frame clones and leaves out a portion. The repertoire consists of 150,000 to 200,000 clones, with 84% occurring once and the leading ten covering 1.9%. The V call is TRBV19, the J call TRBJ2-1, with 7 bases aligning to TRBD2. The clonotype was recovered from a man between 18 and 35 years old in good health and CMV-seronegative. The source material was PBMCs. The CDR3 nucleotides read TGTGCCAGTAGTATCGTGGGCGGGGGCTACAATGAGCAGTTCTTC. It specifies CASSIVGGGYNEQFF.